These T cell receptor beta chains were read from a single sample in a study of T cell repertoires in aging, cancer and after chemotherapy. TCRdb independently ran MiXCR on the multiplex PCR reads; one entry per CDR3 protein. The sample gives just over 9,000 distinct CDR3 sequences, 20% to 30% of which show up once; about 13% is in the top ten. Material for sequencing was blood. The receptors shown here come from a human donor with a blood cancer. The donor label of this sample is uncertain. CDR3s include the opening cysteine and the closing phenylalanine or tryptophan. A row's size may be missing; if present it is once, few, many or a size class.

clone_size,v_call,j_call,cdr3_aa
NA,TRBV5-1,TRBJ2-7,CASSSVPSGRASYEQYF
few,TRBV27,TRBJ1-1,CASSLSGRTGAYTEAFF
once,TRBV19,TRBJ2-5,CASSIALAGGLQETQYF
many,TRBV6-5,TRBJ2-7,CASSFTGVEQYF
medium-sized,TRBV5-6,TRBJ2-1,CASSRTSGGAGSYNEQFF
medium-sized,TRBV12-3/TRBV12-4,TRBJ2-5,CASSLGGSVAETQYF
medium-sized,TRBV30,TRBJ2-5,CAWSVRRAQETQYF
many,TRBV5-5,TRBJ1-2,CASSLDPGVRYGYTF
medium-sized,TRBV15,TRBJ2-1,CATSALAGNNEQFF
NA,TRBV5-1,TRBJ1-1,CASSLVGATDTEAFF
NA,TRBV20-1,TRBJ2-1,CSAAWYRGSYNEQFF
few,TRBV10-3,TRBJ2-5,CATLGLAGPRGETQYF
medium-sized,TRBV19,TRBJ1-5,CASSARTGGSGQPQHF
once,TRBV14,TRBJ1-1,CASSLWTGNTEAFF
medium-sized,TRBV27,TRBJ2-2,CASNLGLANTGELFF
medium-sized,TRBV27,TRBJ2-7,CASSSRFTYEQYF
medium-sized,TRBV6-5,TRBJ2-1,CASGYRGNEQFF
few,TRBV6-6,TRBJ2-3,CASSLAGLAGSTDTQYF
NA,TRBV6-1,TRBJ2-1,CASNPRGDLYYNEQFF
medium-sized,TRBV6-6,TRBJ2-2,CASSQPAGELFF
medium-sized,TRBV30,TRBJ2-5,CAWNRGLETQYF
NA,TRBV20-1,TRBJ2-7,CSARDPTGTVGEQYF
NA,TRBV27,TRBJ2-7,CASSPQRVISYEQYF
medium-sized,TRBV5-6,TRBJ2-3,CASSILAGGPDTQYF
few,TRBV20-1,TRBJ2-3,CSARPPRGATDTQYF
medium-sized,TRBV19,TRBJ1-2,CASSIVGYGYTF
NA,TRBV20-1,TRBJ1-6,CSATETRGSYNSPLHF
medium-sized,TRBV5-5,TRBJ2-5,CASSPPSLMVGRETQYF
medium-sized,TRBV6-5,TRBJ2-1,CASSRPGTGVFNEQFF
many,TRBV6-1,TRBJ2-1,CASSDRAAGVNEQFF
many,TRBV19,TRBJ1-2,CASSNRGTERAHGYTF
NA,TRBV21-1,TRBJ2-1,CASSIRDTGYNEQFF
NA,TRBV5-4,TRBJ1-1,CASSSGGVGTEAFF
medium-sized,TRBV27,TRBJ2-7,CASGPQQGAQEQYF
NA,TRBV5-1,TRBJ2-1,CASSSLSGGGNNEQFF
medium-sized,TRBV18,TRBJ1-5,CASSPRATGDGSNQPQHF
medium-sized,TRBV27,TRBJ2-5,CASSLYGLRETQYF
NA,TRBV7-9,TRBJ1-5,CASSADSSNQPQHF
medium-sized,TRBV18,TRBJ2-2,CASSPRTGVDTGELFF
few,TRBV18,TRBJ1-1,CASSLTGKRSAEAFF
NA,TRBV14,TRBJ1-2,CASSLDRGLGYTF
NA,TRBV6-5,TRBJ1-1,CAVSSGLMNTEAFF
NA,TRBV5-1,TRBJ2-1,CASSLAEGIMTQQFF
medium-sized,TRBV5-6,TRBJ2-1,CASSLGGSFYEQFF
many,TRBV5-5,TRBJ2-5,CASSLADFVQETQYF
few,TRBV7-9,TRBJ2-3,CAAGREGPDTQYF
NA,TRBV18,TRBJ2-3,CASSPDRSTDTQYF
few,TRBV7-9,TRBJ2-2,CASRQSGELFF
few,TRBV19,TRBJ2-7,CASSTHLAAWGYEQYF
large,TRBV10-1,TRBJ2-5,CASSRDGEETQYF
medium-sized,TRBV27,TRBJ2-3,CASSLGLPTDTQYF
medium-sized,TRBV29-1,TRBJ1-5,CSVESGNSNQPQHF